This T cell receptor (beta chain) was identified during a study of shared clonotypes between healthy human individuals. Each donor was a Caucasian adult residing in Nashville, Tennessee. This CDR3 region has 14 residues. Between the trimmed V and J ends, which lost 0 bases and 7 bases, there was a span of 11 bases. The germline V gene has CDR1 SGHKS and CDR2 YYEKEE (reference sequence). Study conclusions and caveats: Sorted-subset sequencing was shown by rarefaction to be incomplete despite large depth. The generation probabilities recorded for non-shared clonotypes fell below those of clonotypes shared by all four donors.

For this clone: Its antigen is unidentified.

Libraries were prepared by immunoSEQ multiplex PCR; TCRdb keeps only in-frame clonotypes and omits some of them. The sample consists of around 1.5 million clones, approximately 98% of them appearing once. What was sequenced was naive CD4+ T cells sorted from blood. Subset noted: CD45RA+ positively selected. This sequence was found in a man between 25 and 39 years old in good health. The V call is TRBV5-5, the J call TRBJ1-5; the D is unclear. CDR3 region: CASSLGPQEQPQHF. CDR3 in DNA: TGTGCCAGCAGCTTGGGCCCTCAGGAACAGCCCCAGCATTTT.